This is a list of T cell receptor beta chains from one sample in a study of T cell changes during pregnancy in multiple sclerosis. TCRdb's table, derived via immunoSEQ multiplex PCR, lists solely in-frame clones and lacks some. This repertoire shows fewer than 95,000 clones, about 93% found once; its top ten account for 3.5% to 4.5%. Sample: peripheral blood, taken in the first trimester of pregnancy. The receptor source for this set is a female donor with multiple sclerosis, enrolled in a pregnancy study. Both conserved end residues are part of each CDR3. The order of the fields is V gene, J gene, D gene, clone size, CDR3 DNA, CDR3 protein. A D gene is named only where the DNA matches it firmly. Size tells how often a clone was seen (once, few, many) or the class of an expanded clone, and some rows leave it out.

V gene: TRBV30; J gene: TRBJ2-6; D gene: TRBD1; clone size: NA; CDR3 DNA: TGTGCCTGGAGTAGGGGGCCCCCCAGTTCGGGCAACGTCCTGACTTTC; CDR3 protein: CAWSRGPPSSGNVLTF
V gene: TRBV9; J gene: TRBJ2-7; D gene: TRBD1; clone size: NA; CDR3 DNA: TGTGCCAGCAGCATGACAGGGGGCTACGAGCAGTACTTC; CDR3 protein: CASSMTGGYEQYF
V gene: TRBV2; J gene: TRBJ1-5; D gene: NA; clone size: NA; CDR3 DNA: TGTGCCAGCAGTGTCCTTAGCGGGCAGCCCCAGCATTTT; CDR3 protein: CASSVLSGQPQHF
V gene: TRBV9; J gene: TRBJ1-4; D gene: NA; clone size: once; CDR3 DNA: TGTGCCAGCAGCGTAGAGGCCCGTGTGGGAGATGCAACTAATGAAAAACTGTTTTTT; CDR3 protein: CASSVEARVGDATNEKLFF
V gene: TRBV6-1; J gene: TRBJ1-4; D gene: NA; clone size: NA; CDR3 DNA: TGTGCCAGCAGTGAAATACGGGGAGGCCCCAATGAAAAACTGTTTTTT; CDR3 protein: CASSEIRGGPNEKLFF
V gene: TRBV11-1; J gene: TRBJ1-1; D gene: NA; clone size: NA; CDR3 DNA: TGTGCCAGCACCCGGGGGAGGGACACTGAAGCTTTCTTT; CDR3 protein: CASTRGRDTEAFF
V gene: TRBV5-1; J gene: TRBJ2-1; D gene: TRBD1; clone size: NA; CDR3 DNA: TGCGCCAGCAGTCTTGTGGGACAGGGGGACAATGAGCAGTTCTTC; CDR3 protein: CASSLVGQGDNEQFF
V gene: TRBV11-2; J gene: TRBJ1-5; D gene: NA; clone size: NA; CDR3 DNA: TGTGCCAGCAGCCCTTGGACCCCCTCAGGGCCGGGGCCCCAGCATTTT; CDR3 protein: CASSPWTPSGPGPQHF
V gene: TRBV5-1; J gene: TRBJ2-3; D gene: NA; clone size: NA; CDR3 DNA: TGCGCCAGCAGCTTTTCAGCCCGGCGGGGATCCACAGATACGCAGTATTTT; CDR3 protein: CASSFSARRGSTDTQYF
V gene: TRBV19; J gene: TRBJ2-3; D gene: TRBD2; clone size: NA; CDR3 DNA: TGTGCCAGTACCGGAAGCGGGGGGGCGAATACGCAGTATTTT; CDR3 protein: CASTGSGGANTQYF
V gene: TRBV6-1; J gene: TRBJ1-1; D gene: TRBD1; clone size: NA; CDR3 DNA: TGTGCCAGCAGTGCCGACAGGGGTGACACTGAAGCTTTCTTT; CDR3 protein: CASSADRGDTEAFF
V gene: TRBV15; J gene: TRBJ2-5; D gene: NA; clone size: once; CDR3 DNA: TGTGCCACCAGCAGAGTAGGGGTTTTGAGCCAAGAGACCCAGTACTTC; CDR3 protein: CATSRVGVLSQETQYF
V gene: TRBV4-1; J gene: TRBJ1-3; D gene: TRBD1; clone size: NA; CDR3 DNA: TGCGCCAGCAGCCAAGATGAAACAGGGGTGAAATACTTT; CDR3 protein: CASSQDETGVKYF